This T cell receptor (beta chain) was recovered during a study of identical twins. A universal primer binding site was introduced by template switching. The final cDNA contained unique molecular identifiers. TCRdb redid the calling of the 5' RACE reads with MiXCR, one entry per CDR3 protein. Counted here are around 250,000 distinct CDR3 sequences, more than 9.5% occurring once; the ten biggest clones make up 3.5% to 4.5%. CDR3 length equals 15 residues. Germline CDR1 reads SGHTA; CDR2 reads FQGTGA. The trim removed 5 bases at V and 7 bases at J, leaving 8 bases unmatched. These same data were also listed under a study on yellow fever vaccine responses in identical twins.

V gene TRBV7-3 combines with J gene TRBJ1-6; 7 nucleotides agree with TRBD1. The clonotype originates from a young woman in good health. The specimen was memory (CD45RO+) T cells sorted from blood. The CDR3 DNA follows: TGTGCCAGCAGCCTGGAGGGGGCATGGAATTCACCCCTCCACTTT. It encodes CASSLEGAWNSPLHF. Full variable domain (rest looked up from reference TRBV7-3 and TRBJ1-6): GAGVSQTPSNKVTEKGKYVELRCDPISGHTALYWYRQSLGQGPEFLIYFQGTGAADDSGLPNDRFFAVRPEGSVSTLKIQRTERGDSAVYLCASSLEGAWNSPLHFGNGTRLTVT.